The 18 T cell receptor beta chains in this list originate from one sample, sequenced in a study of blood T cells in healthy people across ages. A second PCR of about 6 to 12 cycles used a sample-barcoded 5' primer and a J-beta primer mix. Using its own MiXCR run on the 5' RACE reads, TCRdb lists one record per CDR3 protein. Of roughly 500,000 distinct CDR3 sequences in the sample, 27% were seen once. Sequencing input: blood. These receptors came from a woman aged 70 to 79 in good health.

The sample holds a few counts of this clonotype. This chain joins TRBV20-1 and TRBJ1-4, with D possibly matching TRBD1 (6 bases). The CDR3 is 14 amino acids. V dropped 4 bases and J dropped 5 bases, with 14 bases sitting between them. Per the germline V gene, CDR1 is DFQATT and CDR2 is SNEGSKA (reference sequence). The CDR3 loop reads CSAIPGGGNEKLFF. CDR3 nucleotide sequence: TGCAGTGCTATCCCCGGGGGCGGAAATGAAAAACTGTTTTTT.

This clonotype occurred a few times. The chain is built from TRBV9 and TRBJ1-5, with 8 bases fitting TRBD1. The trim removed 4 bases at V and 7 bases at J, leaving 7 bases unmatched. This CDR3 is 14 amino acids long. Looked up from germline, CDR1 is SGDLS and CDR2 is YYNGEE. CDR3 nucleotides: TGTGCCAGCAGCTCCGGACAGGGAGACCAGCCCCAGCATTTT. Its translation is CASSSGQGDQPQHF.

The chain uses TRBV20-1 and TRBJ2-6; D ambiguous. The CDR3 is made up of 14 amino acids. Deletions cut 1 base from V and 2 bases from J, with 6 bases between. Germline V gene data show CDR1 as DFQATT and CDR2 as SNEGSKA (reference sequence). The CDR3 DNA reads as TGCAGTGCTAGAGTAAGGGCTGGGGCCAACGTCCTGACTTTC. Translating it yields CSARVRAGANVLTF.

The gene calls are TRBV3-1 and TRBJ2-1; TRBD2 agrees at 13 bases. The V segment lost 5 bases and the J segment 0 bases; nucleotides outside the gene matches: 16. This CDR3 region has 21 residues. The V gene's germline CDR1 is LGHDT and CDR2 YNNKEL (reference sequence). The CDR3 DNA follows: TGTGCCAGCAGCGACCGGACTAGCGGGGGTTTTGTATTTAGCTCCTACAATGAGCAGTTCTTC. Amino acids: CASSDRTSGGFVFSSYNEQFF.

Only a few counts were recorded for this clonotype. The chain combines TRBV7-8 with TRBJ1-2; D is possibly TRBD1 (5 bases). The CDR3 extends over 14 amino acids. CDR1 SGHVS and CDR2 FQNEAQ come from the germline V gene. V was pared by 4 bases and J by 2 bases, with 11 bases between. The CDR3 nucleotides read TGTGCCAGCAGCTACGGGACCTACAACTATGGCTACACCTTC. Encoded protein: CASSYGTYNYGYTF.

This clonotype was seen a handful of times. V usage is TRBV12-3 or TRBV12-4 and J usage is TRBJ1-4, with D unresolved. The CDR3 loop spans 12 amino acids. V lost 1 base and J lost 8, with 5 bases in between. CDR3 DNA sequence: TGTGCCAGCAGTTTAGGAAGGGAAAAACTGTTTTTT. Protein sequence: CASSLGREKLFF.

The rearrangement links TRBV3-1 to TRBJ1-1, with D hard to call. CDR1 is LGHDT and CDR2 is YNNKEL in the germline V gene (reference sequence). CDR3 length: 15 residues. Trimming cost V 4 bases and J 1 base, with 13 bases left between them. Here the CDR3 DNA reads TGTGCCAGCAGCCCCTCCGACCGACCGAACACTGAAGCTTTCTTT. Translating gives CASSPSDRPNTEAFF.

The gene calls are TRBV27 and TRBJ2-7; a weak D match, TRBD1 (6 bases). The germline V gene has CDR1 MNHEY and CDR2 SMNVEV (reference sequence). Trimming stripped 1 base from V and 2 bases from J, with 15 bases between. The CDR3 consists of 16 residues. This CDR3 reads CASSLLTGHQPYEQYF. The CDR3 DNA sequence: TGTGCCAGCAGTTTATTGACAGGCCATCAACCCTACGAGCAGTACTTC.

This chain links TRBV7-2 with TRBJ2-2, with 9 positions matching TRBD1. With 4 bases clipped from V and 5 bases from J, the junction kept 5 bases outside the gene matches. The CDR3 has 15 amino acids. Germline lookup yields CDR1 SGHTA and CDR2 FQGNSA. CDR3 bases: TGTGCCAGCAGCTCCGGGACAGGGAGTACCGGGGAGCTGTTTTTT. It encodes CASSSGTGSTGELFF.

The chain links TRBV6-6 to TRBJ2-1; TRBD2 matches at 11 bases. Judging by the DNA end, TRBJ2-7 fits better; the J call may be wrong. This CDR3 region has 15 residues. Per germline, CDR1 MNHNY and CDR2 SVGAGI (reference sequence). DNA of the CDR3: TGTGCCAGCAGCCCATCGGGTAGCGGGGGGGCAGGGCAGTACTTC. Encoded protein: CASSPSGSGGAGQYF.

This clonotype appeared many times. V usage is TRBV5-1 and J usage is TRBJ1-1; TRBD1 might be the D (6 bases). With 3 bases removed from V and 0 bases from J, the gap between germline ends came to 9 bases. This CDR3 is 14 amino acids long. Per the germline V gene, CDR1 is SGHRS and CDR2 is YFSETQ. The CDR3 loop is CASSSDRMNTEAFF. The CDR3 coding sequence is TGCGCCAGCAGCTCCGACAGGATGAACACTGAAGCTTTCTTT.

The gene calls are TRBV20-1 and TRBJ1-2; no reliable D call. The V gene lost 2 bases and the J gene lost 2 bases, with 12 bases spanning the gap. Looked up from germline, CDR1 is DFQATT and CDR2 is SNEGSKA (reference sequence). The CDR3 loop spans 14 amino acids. CDR3 sequence reads: CSARPGYPNYGYTF. CDR3 nucleotides: TGCAGTGCTAGACCCGGGTACCCCAACTATGGCTACACCTTC.

The chain recombines TRBV3-1 with TRBJ1-1; D remains unclear. Looked up from germline, CDR1 is LGHDT and CDR2 is YNNKEL (reference sequence). Trimming removed 0 bases at V and 6 bases at J, with 14 bases between. The CDR3 totals 15 residues. CDR3 region: CASSQDLWVDAEAFF. The CDR3 nucleotides read TGTGCCAGCAGCCAAGATCTTTGGGTAGATGCTGAAGCTTTCTTT. The entire variable domain, with the rest obtained from reference TRBV3-1 and TRBJ1-1, is as follows: DTAVSQTPKYLVTQMGNDKSIKCEQNLGHDTMYWYKQDSKKFLKIMFSYNNKELIINETVPNRFSPKSPDKAHLNLHINSLELGDSAVYFCASSQDLWVDAEAFFGQGTRLTVV.

The chain has TRBV6-5 and TRBJ2-7; TRBD1 matches 7 bases. The germline V gene has CDR1 MNHEY and CDR2 SVGAGI. J was trimmed by 4 bases and V by 0 bases; bases with no gene match: 9. This CDR3 region has 16 residues. The CDR3: CASSYSMAGGTYEQYF. As DNA, the CDR3 is TGTGCCAGCAGTTACTCGATGGCAGGGGGAACGTACGAGCAGTACTTC.

This clonotype was counted a few times. This chain connects TRBV7-6 to TRBJ2-1, with unresolved D. This CDR3 is 13 amino acids long. V was trimmed by 1 base and J by 6 bases, leaving 7 bases between them. CDR1 and CDR2 from the germline V gene are SGHVS and FNYEAQ. CDR3 amino acids: CASSLGASNEQFF. DNA for the CDR3: TGTGCCAGCAGCTTAGGGGCCAGCAATGAGCAGTTCTTC. The full variable domain, its missing parts supplied by reference TRBV7-6 and TRBJ2-1, is GAGVSQSPRYKVTKRGQDVALRCDPISGHVSLYWYRQALGQGPEFLTYFNYEAQQDKSGLPNDRFSAERPEGSISTLTIQRTEQRDSAMYRCASSLGASNEQFFGPGTRLTVL.

The genes are TRBV6-2 or TRBV6-3 and TRBJ2-1, with D maybe TRBD2 (6 bases). The CDR3 contains 17 residues. Germline V gene lookup returns CDR1 MNHEY and CDR2 SVGEGT. V shed 3 bases and J shed 1 base, with 16 bases lying between them. CDR3 region: CASSYWGLSGSYNEQFF. CDR3 bases: TGTGCCAGCAGTTATTGGGGACTCAGCGGGTCCTACAATGAGCAGTTCTTC.

This chain links TRBV2 with TRBJ1-5; the D gene is possibly TRBD1 (6 bases). Germline V gene data show CDR1 as SNHLY and CDR2 as FYNNEI. The V end was cut by 7 bases, the J end by 1 base, with 14 bases between. The CDR3 consists of 15 residues. The CDR3 here is CASNYGQRSNQPQHF. CDR3 DNA sequence: TGTGCCAGCAACTACGGACAGAGAAGCAATCAGCCCCAGCATTTT.

This chain links TRBV7-2 with TRBJ2-5, with 12 positions matching TRBD2. The J call may not be correct, given that the DNA end is closer to TRBJ2-7. This CDR3 is built from 16 residues. The V gene's germline CDR1 is SGHTA and CDR2 FQGNSA. CDR3 in amino acids: CASSPLTSGSRVEQYF. The CDR3 DNA reads as TGTGCCAGCAGCCCCTTGACTAGCGGGAGTCGCGTCGAGCAGTACTTC.